The rows below give T cell receptor beta chains drawn from one sample of a study of OX40 agonist ivuxolimab in advanced cancers. Assay: immunoSEQ multiplex PCR; the TCRdb copy retains only in-frame clones and omits some. The sample has 9,000 to 13,000 clones, 79% seen once. Material: CD4+ or CD8+ T cells sorted from blood, obtained in a trial of the OX40 agonist ivuxolimab. These receptors were obtained from an adult with an advanced solid tumor such as melanoma, head and neck, liver or kidney cancer. CDR3s leave out the opening cysteine and the closing phenylalanine or tryptophan.

j_call	v_call	cdr3_aa
TRBJ2-6	TRBV4-2	ASSQEASGRRANVLT
TRBJ2-7	TRBV27	ASSTGQGSYEQY
TRBJ1-4	TRBV6-5	ASSSNMGTNEKLF
TRBJ2-1	TRBV7-3	ASSLTGPDNEQF
TRBJ2-3	TRBV28	ASSLSGLAGLEDTQY
TRBJ1-1	TRBV19	ASPTGGTEAF
TRBJ2-5	TRBV5-4	ASSLAGAEKETQY
TRBJ2-2	TRBV10-3	AISENTGELF
TRBJ1-5	TRBV9	ASSAQGEQPQH
TRBJ1-3	TRBV4-3	ASSPSIGNTIY
TRBJ2-7	TRBV11-2	ASSLDLSAIYEQY
TRBJ1-2	TRBV5-4	ASSLEEDYGYT
TRBJ1-2	TRBV9	ASSVAGQGRGYT
TRBJ1-2	TRBV19	ASRGEGNYGYT
TRBJ2-1	TRBV19	ASSMGYGYNEQF
TRBJ1-6	TRBV5-5	ASSLAGQGRNSPLH
TRBJ2-1	TRBV7-6	ASSYARGGDEQF
TRBJ2-5	TRBV5-6	ASSLEGPQETQY
TRBJ1-4	TRBV19	ASRRDRHNEKLF
TRBJ1-5	TRBV4-3	ASSQEWTGGENQPQH
TRBJ1-1	TRBV9	ASSVDRGTAF
TRBJ2-1	TRBV4-3	ASSQGRGITYNEQF
TRBJ2-7	TRBV27	ASRDYLRHEQY
TRBJ1-1	TRBV7-9	ASSRGVTEAF
TRBJ1-3	TRBV19	ASSTTGGNTIY
TRBJ1-2	TRBV4-2	ASSHLNQGNWDGYT
TRBJ2-1	TRBV6-4	ASSDSGQSHLNEQF
TRBJ1-2	TRBV15	ATPGQGIQGYT
TRBJ2-7	TRBV11-2	ASSLGTGQGGYEQY